Below, 30 T cell receptor beta chains from the same sample are listed, as sequenced in a study of blood T cell repertoires in COVID-19. Using immunoSEQ multiplex PCR, the repertoire was profiled, and TCRdb retains in-frame clones only, with some absent. The data hold roughly 410,000 clones, with approximately 89% observed a single time. The sample was peripheral blood. The receptors stem from a woman aged 60-75 years with COVID-19, enrolled during active disease.

The gene calls are TRBV2 and TRBJ1-1; 9 bases agree with TRBD1. The CDR3 extends over 14 amino acids. In germline, CDR1 is SNHLY, CDR2 FYNNEI. The V and J ends lost 5 bases and 6 bases, in that order; junction bases with no gene match: 7. This chain's CDR3 is CASSPGTGLAEAFF. The CDR3 nucleotides read TGTGCCAGCAGTCCCGGGACAGGGCTCGCTGAAGCTTTCTTT.

The chain uses TRBV3-1 (or the pseudogene TRBV3-2) and TRBJ1-2, with TRBD1 matching over 9 bases. Germline V gene sequence: CDR1 LGHDT, CDR2 YNNKEL (reference sequence). The CDR3 extends over 16 amino acids. The trim removed 4 bases at V and 6 bases at J, leaving 12 bases unmatched. The CDR3 loop is CASSLNPGQGNDGYTF. The CDR3 DNA is TGTGCCAGCAGCCTTAACCCGGGACAGGGAAACGATGGCTACACCTTC.

The chain is built from TRBV7-3 and TRBJ1-1; tentatively, D is TRBD1 (6 bases). CDR1 and CDR2 from the germline V gene are SGHTA and FQGTGA. The CDR3 is 15 residues long. Trimming stripped 5 bases from V and 1 base from J, with 14 bases between. The CDR3 DNA reads TGTGCCAGCAGCCCTATTCAGACAGGGAACACTGAAGCTTTCTTT. It codes for CASSPIQTGNTEAFF.

The chain couples TRBV2 to TRBJ1-5; TRBD1 is a possible D gene (5 bases). Germline V gene sequence: CDR1 SNHLY, CDR2 FYNNEI. V lost 5 bases to trimming and J lost 3 bases, with 11 bases between them. The CDR3 length is 14 residues. CDR3 residues: CASSLRALNQPQHF. The CDR3 DNA is TGTGCCAGCAGTCTCAGGGCCCTCAATCAGCCCCAGCATTTT. The full variable domain, its missing parts supplied by reference TRBV2 and TRBJ1-5, is EPEVTQTPSHQVTQMGQEVILRCVPISNHLYFYWYRQILGQKVEFLVSFYNNEISEKSEIFDDQFSVERPDGSNFTLKIRSTKLEDSAMYFCASSLRALNQPQHFGDGTRLSIL.

The chain couples TRBV3-1 (or the pseudogene TRBV3-2) to TRBJ2-7, with D perhaps TRBD1 (6 bases). Between the trimmed V and J ends, which lost 6 bases and 4 bases, there was a span of 19 bases. CDR1 is LGHDT, CDR2 YNNKEL, per germline (reference sequence). The CDR3 is 15 residues long. The CDR3 sequence: CASRPRSGTTYEQYF. The CDR3 nucleotides read TGTGCCAGCAGGCCAAGATCCGGGACAACTTACGAGCAGTACTTC.

The CDR3 nucleotides read TGTGCCAGCAACCCCCGGGGGAGGGAATATGAAAAACTGTTTTTT. Encoded protein: CASNPRGREYEKLFF. The V gene is TRBV9, the J gene TRBJ1-4; possible D gene TRBD1, 5 bases. This CDR3 is 15 amino acids long. The V gene lost 6 bases and the J gene lost 6 bases, with 18 bases spanning the gap. The germline gives CDR1 SGDLS, CDR2 YYNGEE.

In nucleotides, the CDR3 is TGTGCCAGCAGCTTAGAGGCTAGGAGGACAGATACGCAGTATTTT. This sequence encodes CASSLEARRTDTQYF. The chain employs TRBV7-2 and TRBJ2-3; tentatively, D is TRBD2 (5 bases). This CDR3 is 15 amino acids long. CDR1 and CDR2 from the germline V gene are SGHTA and FQGNSA. Trimming removed 1 base at V and 3 bases at J, with 11 bases between.

The chain uses TRBV5-8 and TRBJ2-7; TRBD1 aligns across 8 bases. The germline gives CDR1 SGHTS, CDR2 YDEGEE. CDR3 length equals 14 residues. J was trimmed by 3 bases and V by 3 bases; bases with no gene match: 5. The CDR3 sequence: CASSSGTGNYEQYF. DNA for the CDR3: TGTGCCAGCAGCTCCGGGACAGGTAACTACGAGCAGTACTTC.

The chain has TRBV19 and TRBJ1-2; unclear D gene. The CDR3 covers 11 residues. Trimming removed 6 bases at V and 6 bases at J, with 8 bases between. From germline, CDR1 is LNHDA and CDR2 SQIVND (reference sequence). As DNA, the CDR3 is TGTGCCAGTAGCCTACGGGATGGCTACACCTTC. Translating it yields CASSLRDGYTF.

The chain recombines TRBV2 with TRBJ2-5; TRBD1 matches 7 bases. After removal of 7 bases from V and 3 bases from J, the junction contained 5 bases not matched to a gene. CDR3 length: 13 amino acids. CDR1 is SNHLY, CDR2 FYNNEI, per germline. The CDR3 loop reads CASTIDREETQYF. The CDR3 nucleotides are TGTGCCAGCACTATCGACAGGGAAGAGACCCAGTACTTC.

The rearrangement links TRBV4-1 to TRBJ2-1; 7 bases line up with TRBD2. This CDR3 is built from 14 residues. The V segment lost 8 bases and the J segment 5 bases; nucleotides outside the gene matches: 9. Germline loops: CDR1 MGHRA, CDR2 YSYEKL. CDR3 loop: CASRGLGFNNEQFF. The CDR3 DNA sequence: TGCGCCAGCCGCGGACTAGGGTTTAACAATGAGCAGTTCTTC.

This clone turned up a few times. The chain has TRBV9 and TRBJ2-3; D might be TRBD2 (6 bases). V was pared by 0 bases and J by 2 bases, with 13 bases between. Germline V gives CDR1 SGDLS, CDR2 YYNGEE. The CDR3 loop spans 16 amino acids. The CDR3 DNA is TGTGCCAGCAGCGTAGTGAGCGGGTCACCCACAGATACGCAGTATTTT. Encoded protein: CASSVVSGSPTDTQYF.

This clone was found once. The V gene is TRBV18, the J gene TRBJ2-2; 11 nucleotides match TRBD1. CDR1 and CDR2 from the germline V gene are KGHSH and LQKENI. Unmatched junction bases numbered 4, after V lost 1 base and J lost 6 bases. The CDR3 consists of 16 residues. This chain's CDR3 is CASSPQRTGGPGELFF. CDR3 coding DNA: TGTGCCAGCTCACCACAAAGGACAGGGGGCCCCGGGGAGCTGTTTTTT.

The V and J genes are TRBV27 and TRBJ2-7; D unresolved. Germline V gene sequence: CDR1 MNHEY, CDR2 SMNVEV (reference sequence). The V end lost 5 bases, the J end lost 2 bases, and 13 bases lay between the germline ends. The CDR3 is made up of 14 amino acids. CDR3 sequence (DNA): TGTGCCAGCAGTCCCTCGTTGTTAACCTACGAGCAGTACTTC. Its translation is CASSPSLLTYEQYF.

The rearrangement uses TRBV5-1 and TRBJ2-2; 12 bases agree with TRBD2. CDR3 size: 16 residues. With 1 base clipped from V and 7 bases from J, the junction kept 5 bases outside the gene matches. Per germline, CDR1 SGHRS and CDR2 YFSETQ. CDR3 sequence: CASSLSSGGADGELFF. The CDR3 bases are TGCGCCAGCAGCTTGTCTAGCGGGGGGGCCGACGGGGAGCTGTTTTTT.

The V and J genes are TRBV3-1 (or the pseudogene TRBV3-2) and TRBJ1-2; D remains ambiguous. V was pared by 3 bases and J by 3 bases, with 8 bases between. The germline gives CDR1 LGHDT, CDR2 YNNKEL (reference sequence). This CDR3 is built from 13 residues. The DNA for the CDR3 is TGTGCCAGCAGCCATCGGGGAGACTATGGCTACACCTTC. This sequence encodes CASSHRGDYGYTF.

The rearrangement joins TRBV6-6 to TRBJ1-4, with a tentative D call TRBD1 (5 bases). Germline lookup yields CDR1 MNHNY and CDR2 SVGAGI (reference sequence). Trimming left V 6 bases short and J 4 bases short, with 18 bases between. The CDR3 sequence is 16 residues long. CDR3 in DNA: TGTGCCAGCAGGGGCGGGGTAGGGGCCATTAATGAAAAACTGTTTTTT. Residues: CASRGGVGAINEKLFF.

A single count supports this clone. The rearrangement uses TRBV12-3 or TRBV12-4 and TRBJ1-2, with no clear D. The ends were cut back, 10 bases at V and 2 bases at J, with 8 bases in the middle. This CDR3 spans 11 amino acids. The CDR3 nucleotides read TGTGCCACTAGTGAGAACTATGGCTACACCTTC. It specifies CATSENYGYTF.

The rearrangement joins TRBV12-3 or TRBV12-4 to TRBJ2-1; D gene ambiguous. V was trimmed by 5 bases and J by 6 bases, leaving 8 bases between them. The CDR3 is 12 amino acids. The CDR3 protein is CASSILRNEQFF. The CDR3 DNA reads as TGTGCCAGCAGTATACTACGCAATGAGCAGTTCTTC.

The CDR3 reads CASKQQGGFYEQYF. CDR3 nucleotides: TGTGCCAGCAAACAACAGGGGGGATTCTACGAGCAGTACTTC. V gene TRBV6-5 combines with J gene TRBJ2-7; TRBD1 agrees at 8 bases. The CDR3 is 14 residues long. V was clipped by 7 bases and J by 3 bases; unmatched bases: 8. CDR1 MNHEY and CDR2 SVGAGI come from the germline V gene.

This chain connects TRBV27 to TRBJ1-1, with D hard to call. The V end was cut by 1 base, the J end by 1 base, with 13 bases between. Looked up from germline, CDR1 is MNHEY and CDR2 is SMNVEV (reference sequence). There are 16 residues in the CDR3. CDR3 loop: CASSLLSRGGNTEAFF. Written as DNA, the CDR3 is TGTGCCAGCAGTTTATTAAGTCGTGGAGGGAACACTGAAGCTTTCTTT.

V gene TRBV7-2 combines with J gene TRBJ1-2; 7 nucleotides line up with TRBD1. There are 14 residues in the CDR3. The V segment lost 4 bases and the J segment 2 bases; nucleotides outside the gene matches: 4. Germline-derived CDR1 and CDR2 are SGHTA and FQGNSA. DNA of the CDR3: TGTGCCAGCAGCTGGGACAGCCTAAACTATGGCTACACCTTC. Encoded protein: CASSWDSLNYGYTF.

The chain has TRBV6-5 and TRBJ1-5; D is perhaps TRBD1 (6 bases). The germline V gene encodes CDR1 MNHEY and CDR2 SVGAGI. The CDR3 is 14 residues long. V was trimmed by 11 bases and J by 7 bases, leaving 21 bases between them. CDR3: CASAGDTTRQPQHF. CDR3 nucleotide sequence: TGTGCCTCGGCAGGGGACACAACACGACAGCCCCAGCATTTT.

The chain links TRBV27 to TRBJ1-2; TRBD1 is a possible D gene (6 bases). This CDR3 region has 14 residues. The V gene lost 4 bases and the J gene lost 0 bases, with 9 bases spanning the gap. Germline CDR1 is MNHEY and CDR2 is SMNVEV (reference sequence). CDR3 protein: CASSSQGPNYGYTF. The CDR3 nucleotides are TGTGCCAGCAGTTCACAGGGCCCTAACTATGGCTACACCTTC.

This chain uses TRBV19 with TRBJ1-6; no reliable D call. This CDR3 has 13 amino acids. Trimming stripped 9 bases from V and 5 bases from J, with 11 bases between. The germline V gene has CDR1 LNHDA and CDR2 SQIVND (reference sequence). DNA of the CDR3: TGTGCCAGCACGAGGAATAATAATTCACCCCTCCACTTT. It is translated as CASTRNNNSPLHF.

The chain joins TRBV7-9 to TRBJ1-1, with D unresolved. The V end lost 7 bases, the J end lost 4 bases, and 16 bases lay between the germline ends. The CDR3 is 14 amino acids. Germline assignment: CDR1 SEHNR and CDR2 FQNEAQ (reference sequence). The CDR3 here is CASTLTSPTTEAFF. The CDR3 nucleotides read TGTGCCAGCACCTTGACAAGCCCCACCACTGAAGCTTTCTTT.

V gene TRBV4-2 combines with J gene TRBJ2-3, with 12 bases matching TRBD2. There are 16 residues in the CDR3. V lost 4 bases to trimming and J lost 8 bases; unmatched junction nucleotides: 10. Germline CDR1 reads LGHNA; CDR2 reads YNFKEQ. The CDR3 DNA follows: TGTGCCAGCAGCCGGACGACTAGCGGGGGCATAGGTACGCAGTATTTT. As protein: CASSRTTSGGIGTQYF.

The V and J genes are TRBV7-3 and TRBJ1-6, with 10 bases that match TRBD1. The germline CDR1 and CDR2 sequences are SGHTA and FQGTGA. This CDR3 comprises 16 residues. With V trimmed by 2 bases and J by 7 bases, 5 bases remained unmatched. CDR3 sequence reads: CASSLRDRGSNSPLHF. The CDR3 DNA reads as TGTGCCAGCAGCTTACGGGACAGGGGATCAAATTCACCCCTCCACTTT. Full variable domain (remainder filled in from reference TRBV7-3 and TRBJ1-6): GAGVSQTPSNKVTEKGKYVELRCDPISGHTALYWYRQSLGQGPEFLIYFQGTGAADDSGLPNDRFFAVRPEGSVSTLKIQRTERGDSAVYLCASSLRDRGSNSPLHFGNGTRLTVT.

The chain has TRBV14 and TRBJ1-2; 10 bases are shared with TRBD1. CDR1 SGHDN and CDR2 FVKESK come from the germline V gene. V lost 6 bases and J lost 7; bases outside the gene matches: 8. This CDR3 spans 14 amino acids. The CDR3 sequence is CASSARDRGRGYTF. CDR3 in DNA: TGTGCCAGCAGTGCCCGGGACAGGGGTCGTGGCTACACCTTC.

DNA for the CDR3: TGTGCCAGCAGCCGGGGGGACGGCGACTATGGCTACACCTTC. This encodes CASSRGDGDYGYTF. J is TRBJ1-2 and V is TRBV7-9; the D gene is possibly TRBD1 (5 bases). From germline, CDR1 is SEHNR and CDR2 FQNEAQ (reference sequence). With 5 bases removed from V and 3 bases from J, the gap between germline ends came to 13 bases. CDR3 length equals 14 residues. Full variable domain (missing parts from reference TRBV7-9 and TRBJ1-2): DTGVSQNPRHKITKRGQNVTFRCDPISEHNRLYWYRQTLGQGPEFLTYFQNEAQLEKSRLLSDRFSAERPKGSFSTLEIQRTEQGDSAMYLCASSRGDGDYGYTFGSGTRLTVV.